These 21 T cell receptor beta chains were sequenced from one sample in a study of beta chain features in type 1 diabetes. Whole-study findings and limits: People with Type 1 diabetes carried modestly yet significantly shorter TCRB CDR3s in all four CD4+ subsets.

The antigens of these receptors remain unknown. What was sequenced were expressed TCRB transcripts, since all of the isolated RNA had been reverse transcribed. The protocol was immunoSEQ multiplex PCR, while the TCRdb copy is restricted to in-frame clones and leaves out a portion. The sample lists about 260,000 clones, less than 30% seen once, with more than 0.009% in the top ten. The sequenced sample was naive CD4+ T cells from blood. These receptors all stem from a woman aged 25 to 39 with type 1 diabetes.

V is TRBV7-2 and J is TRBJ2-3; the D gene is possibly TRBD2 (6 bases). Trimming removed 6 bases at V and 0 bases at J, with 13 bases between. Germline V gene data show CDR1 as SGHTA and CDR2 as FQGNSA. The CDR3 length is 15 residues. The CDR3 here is CASSLSGLSTDTQYF. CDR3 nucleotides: TGTGCCAGCAGTCTTAGCGGTCTTAGCACAGATACGCAGTATTTT.

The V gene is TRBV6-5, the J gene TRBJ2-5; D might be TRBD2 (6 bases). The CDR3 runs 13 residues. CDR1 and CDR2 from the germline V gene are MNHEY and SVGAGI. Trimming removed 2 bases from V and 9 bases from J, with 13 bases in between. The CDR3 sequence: CASSYRDSRAQYF. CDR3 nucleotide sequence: TGTGCCAGCAGTTACCGGGACTCCCGGGCCCAGTACTTC.

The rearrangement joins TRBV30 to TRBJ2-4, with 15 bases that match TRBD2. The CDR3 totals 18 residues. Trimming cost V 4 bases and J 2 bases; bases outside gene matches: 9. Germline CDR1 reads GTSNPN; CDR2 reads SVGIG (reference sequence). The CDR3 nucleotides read TGTGCCTGGACCGTCCCGGGACTAGCGGGAGGACCCAAAAACATTCAGTACTTC. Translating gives CAWTVPGLAGGPKNIQYF.

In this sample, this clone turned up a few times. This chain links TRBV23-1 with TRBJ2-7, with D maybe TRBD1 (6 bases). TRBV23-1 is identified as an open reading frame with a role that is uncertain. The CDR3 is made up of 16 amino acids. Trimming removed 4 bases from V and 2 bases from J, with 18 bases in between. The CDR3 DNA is TGCGCCAGCAGTCCTTACCCAGGGGCTAGCACCTACGAGCAGTACTTC. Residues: CASSPYPGASTYEQYF.

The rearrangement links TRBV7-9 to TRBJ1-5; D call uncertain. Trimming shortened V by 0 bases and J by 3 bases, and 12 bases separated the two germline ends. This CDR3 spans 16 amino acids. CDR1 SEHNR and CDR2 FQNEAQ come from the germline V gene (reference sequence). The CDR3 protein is CASSLAAGRINQPQHF. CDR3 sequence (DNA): TGTGCCAGCAGCTTAGCCGCTGGCAGGATCAATCAGCCCCAGCATTTT.

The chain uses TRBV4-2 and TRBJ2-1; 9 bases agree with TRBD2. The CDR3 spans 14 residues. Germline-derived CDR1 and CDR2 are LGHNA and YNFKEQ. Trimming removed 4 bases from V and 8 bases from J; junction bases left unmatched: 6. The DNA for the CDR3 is TGTGCCAGCAGCCGTTTAGCGGGAGTGGATGAGCAGTTCTTC. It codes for CASSRLAGVDEQFF.

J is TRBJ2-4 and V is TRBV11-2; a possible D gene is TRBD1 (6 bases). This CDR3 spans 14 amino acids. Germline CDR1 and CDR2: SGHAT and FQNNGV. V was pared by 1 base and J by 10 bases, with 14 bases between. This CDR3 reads CASSLVYGGGIQYF. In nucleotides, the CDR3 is TGTGCCAGCAGCTTAGTCTATGGGGGCGGGATTCAGTACTTC. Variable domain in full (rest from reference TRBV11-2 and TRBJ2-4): EAGVAQSPRYKIIEKRQSVAFWCNPISGHATLYWYQQILGQGPKLLIQFQNNGVVDDSQLPKDRFSAERLKGVDSTLKIQPAKLEDSAVYLCASSLVYGGGIQYFGAGTRLSVL.

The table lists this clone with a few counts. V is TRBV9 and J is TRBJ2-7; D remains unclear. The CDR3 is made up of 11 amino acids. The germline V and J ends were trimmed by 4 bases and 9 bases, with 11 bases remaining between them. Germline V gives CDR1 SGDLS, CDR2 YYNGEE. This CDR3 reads CASSPHSPQYF. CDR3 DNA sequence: TGTGCCAGCAGCCCCCACTCCCCGCAGTACTTC.

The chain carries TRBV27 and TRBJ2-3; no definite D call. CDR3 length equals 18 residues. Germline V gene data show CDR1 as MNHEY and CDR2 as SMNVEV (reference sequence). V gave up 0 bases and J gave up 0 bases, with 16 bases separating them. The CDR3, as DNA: TGTGCCAGCAGTTTATCGCGACTTTCTACTATTAGCACAGATACGCAGTATTTT. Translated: CASSLSRLSTISTDTQYF.

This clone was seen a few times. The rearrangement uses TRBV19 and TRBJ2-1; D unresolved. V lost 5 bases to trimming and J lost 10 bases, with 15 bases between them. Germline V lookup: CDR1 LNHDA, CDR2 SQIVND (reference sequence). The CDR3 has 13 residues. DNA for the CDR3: TGTGCCAGTAGTCCCCGTTACCTACGGGAGCAGTTCTTC. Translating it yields CASSPRYLREQFF.

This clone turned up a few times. Here the CDR3 reads CASSRFAGVAETQYF. CDR3 in DNA: TGCGCCAGCAGCCGTTTTGCGGGAGTGGCAGAGACCCAGTACTTC. This chain connects TRBV4-1 to TRBJ2-5; 7 positions agree with TRBD2. Germline V gene sequence: CDR1 MGHRA, CDR2 YSYEKL. The CDR3 spans 15 residues. V lost 4 bases and J lost 4; bases outside the gene matches: 9.

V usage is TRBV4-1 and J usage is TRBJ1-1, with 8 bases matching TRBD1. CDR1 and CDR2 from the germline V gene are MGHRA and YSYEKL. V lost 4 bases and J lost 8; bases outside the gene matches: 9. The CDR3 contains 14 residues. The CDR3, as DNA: TGCGCCAGCAGCCCGATACCAGGGACAGGCGAAGCTTTCTTT. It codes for CASSPIPGTGEAFF.

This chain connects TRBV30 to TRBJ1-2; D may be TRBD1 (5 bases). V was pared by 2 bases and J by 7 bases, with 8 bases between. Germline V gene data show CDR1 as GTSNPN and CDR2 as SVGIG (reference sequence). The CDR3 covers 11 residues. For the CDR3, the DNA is TGTGCCTGGAGTCCCGGGGGTGGCTACACCTTC. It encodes CAWSPGGGYTF.

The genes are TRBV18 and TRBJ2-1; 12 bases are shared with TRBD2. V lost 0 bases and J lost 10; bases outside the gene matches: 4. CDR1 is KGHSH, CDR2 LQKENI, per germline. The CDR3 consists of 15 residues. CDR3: CASSPPGLAGQEQFF. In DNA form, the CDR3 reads TGTGCCAGCTCACCACCTGGACTAGCGGGACAGGAGCAGTTCTTC.

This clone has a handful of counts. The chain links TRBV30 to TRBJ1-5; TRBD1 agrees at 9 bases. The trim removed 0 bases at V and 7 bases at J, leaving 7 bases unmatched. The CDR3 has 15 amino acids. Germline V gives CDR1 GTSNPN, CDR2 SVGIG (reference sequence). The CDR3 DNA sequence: TGTGCCTGGAGTGTACTGGGACAGGGAAAGCAGCCCCAGCATTTT. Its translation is CAWSVLGQGKQPQHF.

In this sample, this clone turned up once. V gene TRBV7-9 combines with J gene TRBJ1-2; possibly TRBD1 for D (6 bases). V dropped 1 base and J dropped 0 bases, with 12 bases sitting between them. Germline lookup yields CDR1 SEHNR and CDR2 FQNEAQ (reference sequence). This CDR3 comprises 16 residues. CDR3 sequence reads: CASSLVGGPPNYGYTF. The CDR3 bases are TGTGCCAGCAGCTTAGTTGGGGGCCCACCTAACTATGGCTACACCTTC.

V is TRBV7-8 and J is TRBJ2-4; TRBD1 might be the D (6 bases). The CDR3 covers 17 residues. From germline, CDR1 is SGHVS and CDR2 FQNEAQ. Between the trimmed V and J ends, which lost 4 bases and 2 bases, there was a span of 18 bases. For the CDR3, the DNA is TGTGCCAGCAGCTCCGTCCGTAAACAGGGTACCAAAAACATTCAGTACTTC. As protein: CASSSVRKQGTKNIQYF.

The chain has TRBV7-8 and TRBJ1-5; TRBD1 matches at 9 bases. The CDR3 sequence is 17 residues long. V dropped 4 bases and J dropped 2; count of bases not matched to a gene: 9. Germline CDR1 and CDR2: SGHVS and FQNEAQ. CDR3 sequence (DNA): TGTGCCAGCAGCTCCGAGGACAGGGGCCTCGGCAATCAGCCCCAGCATTTT. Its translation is CASSSEDRGLGNQPQHF.

CDR3 nucleotide sequence: TGTGCCAGCAGCTTGGGGGGGCTAAACGAGCAGTACTTC. Encoded protein: CASSLGGLNEQYF. The chain is built from TRBV7-3 and TRBJ2-7; D is possibly TRBD2 (7 bases). The CDR3 extends over 13 amino acids. V dropped 3 bases and J dropped 5 bases, with 11 bases sitting between them. Germline V gene lookup returns CDR1 SGHTA and CDR2 FQGTGA.

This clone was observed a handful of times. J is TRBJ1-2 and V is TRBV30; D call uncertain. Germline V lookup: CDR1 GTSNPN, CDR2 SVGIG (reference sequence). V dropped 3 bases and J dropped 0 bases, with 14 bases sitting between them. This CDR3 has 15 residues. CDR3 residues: CAWRPLLRANYGYTF. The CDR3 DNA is TGTGCCTGGAGACCCTTATTGAGAGCTAACTATGGCTACACCTTC. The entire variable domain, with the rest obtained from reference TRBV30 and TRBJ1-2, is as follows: SQTIHQWPATLVQPVGSPLSLECTVEGTSNPNLYWYRQAAGRGLQLLFYSVGIGQISSEVPQNLSASRPQDRQFILSSKKLLLSDSGFYLCAWRPLLRANYGYTFGSGTRLTVV.

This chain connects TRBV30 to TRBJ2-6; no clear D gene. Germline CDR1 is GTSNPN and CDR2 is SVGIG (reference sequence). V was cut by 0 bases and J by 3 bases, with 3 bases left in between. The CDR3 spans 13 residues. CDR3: CAWSVGGANVLTF. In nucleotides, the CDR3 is TGTGCCTGGAGTGTCGGTGGGGCCAACGTCCTGACTTTC.